The source of this T cell receptor (beta chain) is a study of shared clonotypes between healthy human individuals. General study results and limits: The sampled material consisted only of blood, and tissue repertoires are likely to differ. Memory subsets generally showed smaller estimated richness than naive subsets did.

All donors were Caucasian adults living in Nashville, Tennessee. Authors' analysis steps: Filtering differed since immunoSEQ provided only junctions, with no quality scores. Profiling relied on immunoSEQ multiplex PCR, and the TCRdb table lists in-frame clones only, not all of them. V and J calls and clone size follow that table, whereas D and trimming were derived from the DNA. Among about 600,000 clones listed, around 97% were seen once. Trimming cost V 0 bases and J 1 base, with 9 bases left between them. Germline lookup yields CDR1 SGHRS and CDR2 YFSETQ. CDR3 length: 15 residues. Concerning this clone itself: Its target is unknown. Other nucleotide sequences from this sample produce the same CDR3.

The sample was naive CD4+ T cells sorted from blood. As for subset: CD45RA+ positively selected. The source of this sequence is a woman aged 30 to 39 in good health. This chain links TRBV5-1 with TRBJ2-3; D ambiguous. The CDR3 sequence: CASSLGLGGTDTQYF. The CDR3, as DNA: TGCGCCAGCAGCTTGGGTCTAGGCGGCACAGATACGCAGTATTTT.